This TCR beta chain was found in a study of blood T cells in healthy people across ages. The sample holds a few counts of this clonotype. Its target is not known. A much larger clone is a single base away; this may be a read error. The CDR3 covers 17 residues. Germline CDR1 reads SQVTM; CDR2 reads ANQGSEA. Overall study findings and caveats: Naive CD4+ cell counts and diversity both ran higher in long-lived than in aged donors.

Together with a sample-barcoded 5' primer, a J-beta primer mix was included in a second PCR lasting roughly 6 to 12 cycles. TCRdb itself ran the 5' RACE reads through MiXCR, one entry per CDR3 protein. This table holds around 870,000 distinct CDR3 sequences, roughly 26% found once. The V and J genes are TRBV29-1 and TRBJ1-2; maybe TRBD1 (5 bases). The sample comprised blood. This receptor was identified in an elderly woman in good health. CDR3 coding DNA: TGCAGCGTTGAAGATTGGACCCGGGGCGCAATCTACTATGGCTGCACCTTC. It is translated as CSVEDWTRGAIYYGCTF.